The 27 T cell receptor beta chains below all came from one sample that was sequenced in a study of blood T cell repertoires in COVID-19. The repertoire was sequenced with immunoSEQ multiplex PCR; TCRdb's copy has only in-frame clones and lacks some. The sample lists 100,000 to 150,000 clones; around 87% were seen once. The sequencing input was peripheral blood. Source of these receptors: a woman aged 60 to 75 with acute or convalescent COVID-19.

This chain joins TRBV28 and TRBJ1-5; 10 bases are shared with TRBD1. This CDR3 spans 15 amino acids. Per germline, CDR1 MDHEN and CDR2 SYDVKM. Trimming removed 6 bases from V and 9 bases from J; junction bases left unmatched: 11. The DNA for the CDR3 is TGTGCCAGCAGGCGGGAGACAGGGGGCGGAGGGCCCCAGCATTTT. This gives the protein CASRRETGGGGPQHF.

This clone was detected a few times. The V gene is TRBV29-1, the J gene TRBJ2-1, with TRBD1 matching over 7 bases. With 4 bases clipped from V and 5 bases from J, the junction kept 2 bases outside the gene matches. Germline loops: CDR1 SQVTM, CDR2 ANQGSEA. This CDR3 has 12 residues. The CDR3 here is CSVGQGDNEQFF. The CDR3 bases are TGCAGCGTTGGTCAGGGGGACAATGAGCAGTTCTTC.

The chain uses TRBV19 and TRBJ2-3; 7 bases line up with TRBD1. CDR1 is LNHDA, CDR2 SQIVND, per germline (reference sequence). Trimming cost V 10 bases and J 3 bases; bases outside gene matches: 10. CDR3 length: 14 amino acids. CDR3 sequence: CATSQGVLTDTQYF. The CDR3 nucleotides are TGTGCCACCTCGCAGGGGGTTTTAACAGATACGCAGTATTTT.

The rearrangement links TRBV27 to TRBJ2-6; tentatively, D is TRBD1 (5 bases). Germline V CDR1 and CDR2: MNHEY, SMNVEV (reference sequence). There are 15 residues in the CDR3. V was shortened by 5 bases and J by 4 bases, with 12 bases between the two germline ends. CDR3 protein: CASSPDKSGANVLTF. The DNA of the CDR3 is TGTGCCAGCAGTCCGGACAAGTCCGGGGCCAACGTCCTGACTTTC.

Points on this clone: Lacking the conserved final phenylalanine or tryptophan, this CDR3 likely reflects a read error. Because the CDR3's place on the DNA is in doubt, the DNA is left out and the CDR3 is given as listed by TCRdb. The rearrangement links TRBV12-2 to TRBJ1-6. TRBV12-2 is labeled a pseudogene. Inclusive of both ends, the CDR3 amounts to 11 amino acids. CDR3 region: CASRWKTEPLP.

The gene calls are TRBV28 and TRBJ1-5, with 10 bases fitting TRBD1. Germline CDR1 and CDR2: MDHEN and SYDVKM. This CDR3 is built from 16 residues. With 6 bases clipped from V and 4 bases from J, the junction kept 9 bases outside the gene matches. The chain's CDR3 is CASSTARQGANQPQHF. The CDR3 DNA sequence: TGTGCCAGCAGCACAGCTCGACAGGGGGCTAATCAGCCCCAGCATTTT.

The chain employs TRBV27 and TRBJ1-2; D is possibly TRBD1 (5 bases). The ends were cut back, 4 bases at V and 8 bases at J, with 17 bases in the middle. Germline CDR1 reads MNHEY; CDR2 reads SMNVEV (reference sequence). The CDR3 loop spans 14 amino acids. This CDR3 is CASSSAGTLKGYTF. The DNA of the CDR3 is TGTGCCAGCAGTTCCGCCGGGACTCTTAAGGGCTACACCTTC.

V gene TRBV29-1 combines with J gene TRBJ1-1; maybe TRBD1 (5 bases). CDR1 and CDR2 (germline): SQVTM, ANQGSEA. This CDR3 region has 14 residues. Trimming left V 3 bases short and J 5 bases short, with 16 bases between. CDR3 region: CSVDAQGLGTEAFF. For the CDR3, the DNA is TGCAGCGTTGATGCCCAGGGCTTGGGAACTGAAGCTTTCTTT.

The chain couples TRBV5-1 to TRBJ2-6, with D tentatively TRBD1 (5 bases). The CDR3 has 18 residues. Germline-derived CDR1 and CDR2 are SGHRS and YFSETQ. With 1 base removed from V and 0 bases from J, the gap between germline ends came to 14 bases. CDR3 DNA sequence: TGCGCCAGCAGCTTGACAGGAACTGGCTACTCTGGGGCCAACGTCCTGACTTTC. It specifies CASSLTGTGYSGANVLTF.

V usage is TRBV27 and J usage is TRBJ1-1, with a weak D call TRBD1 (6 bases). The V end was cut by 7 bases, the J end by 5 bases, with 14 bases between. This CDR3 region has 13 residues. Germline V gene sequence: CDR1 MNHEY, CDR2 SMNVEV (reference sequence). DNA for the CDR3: TGTGCCAGCATGAGTGGGGGCTGGACTGAAGCTTTCTTT. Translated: CASMSGGWTEAFF.

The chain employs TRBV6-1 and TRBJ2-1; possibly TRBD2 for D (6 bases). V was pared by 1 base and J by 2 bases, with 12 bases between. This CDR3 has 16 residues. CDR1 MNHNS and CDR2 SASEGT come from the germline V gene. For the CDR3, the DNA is TGTGCCAGCAGTGAAGGACTAGTGACAGCCTACAATGAGCAGTTCTTC. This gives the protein CASSEGLVTAYNEQFF.

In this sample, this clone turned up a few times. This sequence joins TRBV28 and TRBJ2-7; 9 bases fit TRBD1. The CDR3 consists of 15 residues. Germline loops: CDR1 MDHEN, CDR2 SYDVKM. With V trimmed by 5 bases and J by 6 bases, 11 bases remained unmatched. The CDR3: CASSITGTGTREQYF. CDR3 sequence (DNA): TGTGCCAGCAGTATCACCGGGACAGGGACCCGCGAGCAGTACTTC.

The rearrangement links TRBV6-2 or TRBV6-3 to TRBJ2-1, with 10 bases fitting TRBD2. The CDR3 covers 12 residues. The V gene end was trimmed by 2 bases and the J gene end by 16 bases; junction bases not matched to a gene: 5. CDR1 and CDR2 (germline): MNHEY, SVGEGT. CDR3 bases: TGTGCCAGCAGTTACCCTGGACTAGCGGCCTTCTTC. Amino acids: CASSYPGLAAFF.

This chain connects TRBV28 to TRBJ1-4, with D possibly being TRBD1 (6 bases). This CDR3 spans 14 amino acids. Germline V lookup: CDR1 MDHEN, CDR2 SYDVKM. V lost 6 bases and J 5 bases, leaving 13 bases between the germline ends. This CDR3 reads CASSWTAINEKLFF. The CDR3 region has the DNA TGTGCCAGCAGCTGGACAGCGATAAATGAAAAACTGTTTTTT.

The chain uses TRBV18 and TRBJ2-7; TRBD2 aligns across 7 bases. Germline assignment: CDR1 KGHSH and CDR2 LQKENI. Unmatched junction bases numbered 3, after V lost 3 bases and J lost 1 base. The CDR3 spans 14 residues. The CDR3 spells CASSPQGGSYEQYV. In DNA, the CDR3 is TGTGCCAGCTCACCCCAGGGAGGGTCCTACGAGCAGTACGTC.

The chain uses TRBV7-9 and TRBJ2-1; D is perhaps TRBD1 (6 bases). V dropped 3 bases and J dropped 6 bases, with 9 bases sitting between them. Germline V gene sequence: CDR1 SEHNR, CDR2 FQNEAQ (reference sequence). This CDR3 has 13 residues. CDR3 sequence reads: CASSFSRGNEQFF. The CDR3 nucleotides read TGTGCCAGCAGCTTTTCCAGGGGCAATGAGCAGTTCTTC.

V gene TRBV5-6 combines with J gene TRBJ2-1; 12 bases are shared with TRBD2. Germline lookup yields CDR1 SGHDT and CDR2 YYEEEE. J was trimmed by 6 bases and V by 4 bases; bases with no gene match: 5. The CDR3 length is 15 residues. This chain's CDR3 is CASSPPSGRANEQFF. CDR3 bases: TGTGCCAGCAGCCCCCCTAGCGGGAGGGCCAATGAGCAGTTCTTC. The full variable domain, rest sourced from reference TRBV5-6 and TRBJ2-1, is DAGVTQSPTHLIKTRGQQVTLRCSPKSGHDTVSWYQQALGQGPQFIFQYYEEEERQRGNFPDRFSGHQFPNYSSELNVNALLLGDSALYLCASSPPSGRANEQFFGPGTRLTVL.

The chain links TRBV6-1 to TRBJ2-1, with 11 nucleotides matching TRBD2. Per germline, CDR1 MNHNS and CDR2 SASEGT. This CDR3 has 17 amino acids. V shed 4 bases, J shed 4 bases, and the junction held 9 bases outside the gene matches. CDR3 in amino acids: CASSAPSGLAVYNEQFF. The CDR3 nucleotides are TGTGCCAGCAGTGCGCCGTCGGGACTAGCGGTTTACAATGAGCAGTTCTTC.

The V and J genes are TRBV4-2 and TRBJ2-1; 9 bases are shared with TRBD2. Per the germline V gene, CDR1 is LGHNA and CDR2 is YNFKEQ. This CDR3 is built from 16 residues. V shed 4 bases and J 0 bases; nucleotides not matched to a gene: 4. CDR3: CASSPLAGTSYNEQFF. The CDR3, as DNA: TGTGCCAGCAGCCCCCTAGCGGGGACCTCCTACAATGAGCAGTTCTTC.

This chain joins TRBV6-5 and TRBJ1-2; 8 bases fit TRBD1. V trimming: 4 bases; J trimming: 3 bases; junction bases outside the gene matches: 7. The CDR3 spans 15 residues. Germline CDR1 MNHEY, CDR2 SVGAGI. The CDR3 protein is CASSSTGAQYYGYTF. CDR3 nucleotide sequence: TGTGCCAGCAGTTCGACAGGGGCACAATACTATGGCTACACCTTC.

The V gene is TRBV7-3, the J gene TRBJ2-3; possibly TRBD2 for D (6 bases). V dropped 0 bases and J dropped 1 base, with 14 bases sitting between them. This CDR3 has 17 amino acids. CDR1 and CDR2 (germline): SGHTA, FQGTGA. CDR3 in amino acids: CASSLTPLAKGTDTQYF. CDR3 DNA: TGTGCCAGCAGCTTAACTCCCCTAGCGAAAGGCACAGATACGCAGTATTTT.

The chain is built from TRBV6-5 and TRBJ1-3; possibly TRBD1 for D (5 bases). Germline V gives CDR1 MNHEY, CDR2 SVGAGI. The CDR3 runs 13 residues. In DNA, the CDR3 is TGTGCGATAGGGGCTTACTCTGGAAACACCATATATTTT. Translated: CAIGAYSGNTIYF.

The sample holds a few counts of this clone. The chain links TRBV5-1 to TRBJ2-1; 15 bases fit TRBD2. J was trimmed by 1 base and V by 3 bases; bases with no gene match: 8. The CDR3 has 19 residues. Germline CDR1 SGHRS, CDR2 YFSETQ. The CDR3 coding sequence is TGCGCCAGCAGCTCGGGACTAGCGGGAGGCCTTTCGTCCTACAATGAGCAGTTCTTC. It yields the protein CASSSGLAGGLSSYNEQFF.

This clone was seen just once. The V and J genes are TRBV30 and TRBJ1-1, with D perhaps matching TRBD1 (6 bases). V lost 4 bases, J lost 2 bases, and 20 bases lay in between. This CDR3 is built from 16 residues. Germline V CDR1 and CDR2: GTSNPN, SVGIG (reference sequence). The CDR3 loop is CAWTPWEQGINTEAFF. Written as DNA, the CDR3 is TGTGCCTGGACCCCCTGGGAGCAGGGGATAAACACTGAAGCTTTCTTT.

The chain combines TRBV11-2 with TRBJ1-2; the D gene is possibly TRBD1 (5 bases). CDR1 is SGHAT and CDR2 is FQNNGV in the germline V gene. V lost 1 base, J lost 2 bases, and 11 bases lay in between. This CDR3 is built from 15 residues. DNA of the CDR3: TGTGCCAGCAGCTTAGCGGCAGGGTGGAACTATGGCTACACCTTC. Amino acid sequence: CASSLAAGWNYGYTF.

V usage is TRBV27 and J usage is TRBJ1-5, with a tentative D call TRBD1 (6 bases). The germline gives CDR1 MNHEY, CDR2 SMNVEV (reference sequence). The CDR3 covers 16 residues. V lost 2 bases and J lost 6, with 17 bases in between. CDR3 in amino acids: CASSLEGGAWVQPQHF. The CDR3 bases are TGTGCCAGCAGTTTAGAGGGGGGGGCATGGGTTCAGCCCCAGCATTTT.

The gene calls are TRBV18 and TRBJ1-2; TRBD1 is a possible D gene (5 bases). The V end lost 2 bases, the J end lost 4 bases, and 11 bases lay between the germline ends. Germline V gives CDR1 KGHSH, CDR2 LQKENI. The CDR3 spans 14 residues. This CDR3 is CASSPGEGPYGYTF. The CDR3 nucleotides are TGTGCCAGCTCACCAGGGGAGGGGCCCTATGGCTACACCTTC.